Below are 32 T cell receptor beta chains sequenced from a single sample in a study of cytomegalovirus exposure and HLA in healthy donors (dated by TCRdb to about 2017). The library was made by the immunoSEQ multiplex PCR assay. Sourced from immuneACCESS, this table was stored by TCRdb with only in-frame sequences that have V and J called. A share of the clones is absent; for the studies checked, an unresolved V gene accounts for under half, and the remainder has no known explanation. The sample yields tens of thousands of clones; 90% to 95% were counted once. About 1% of the sample rests with the top ten. Input material: PBMCs. The receptor set was obtained from a man between 18 and 35 years old in good health and CMV-seronegative.

The chain employs TRBV27 and TRBJ2-7; 10 nucleotides match TRBD2. CDR1 is MNHEY, CDR2 SMNVEV, per germline (reference sequence). CDR3 length: 15 residues. J was trimmed by 3 bases and V by 5 bases; bases with no gene match: 7. CDR3 DNA: TGTGCCAGCAGTATGATAGCGGGAGGATTCTACGAGCAGTACTTC. This codes for CASSMIAGGFYEQYF.

The rearrangement links TRBV18 to TRBJ2-1; 7 bases agree with TRBD1. This CDR3 has 13 amino acids. In germline, CDR1 is KGHSH, CDR2 LQKENI. The V segment lost 10 bases and the J segment 7 bases; nucleotides outside the gene matches: 10. The CDR3, as DNA: TGTGCCACTTCTCAGGGGGTAGAAAATGAGCAGTTCTTC. Amino acids: CATSQGVENEQFF.

Comments on this clone: The same CDR3 arises from other DNA sequences in this sample as well. This chain uses TRBV4-1 with TRBJ2-7, with D possibly matching TRBD1 (6 bases). This CDR3 spans 13 amino acids. Germline CDR1 MGHRA, CDR2 YSYEKL. V was shortened by 0 bases and J by 3 bases, with 6 bases between the two germline ends. The CDR3 region is CASSQDRGYEQYF. CDR3 DNA sequence: TGCGCCAGCAGCCAAGACAGGGGCTACGAGCAGTACTTC.

The rearrangement uses TRBV28 and TRBJ1-1; possible D gene TRBD1, 5 bases. The V gene lost 6 bases and the J gene lost 3 bases, with 11 bases spanning the gap. The CDR3 has 13 residues. The V gene's germline CDR1 is MDHEN and CDR2 SYDVKM. The CDR3 region has the DNA TGTGCCAGCAGCTGGGGCCGGGACACTGAAGCTTTCTTT. As protein: CASSWGRDTEAFF.

The rearrangement joins TRBV4-1 to TRBJ2-7, with 11 positions matching TRBD1. The junction had 7 bases not matched to a gene; V was cut back by 3 bases and J by 6 bases. In germline, CDR1 is MGHRA, CDR2 YSYEKL. The CDR3 length is 15 residues. As DNA, the CDR3 is TGCGCCAGCAGCCATCTCGGACAGGGGGCGAGCGAGCAGTACTTC. Translated, it gives CASSHLGQGASEQYF.

The chain has TRBV6-5 and TRBJ2-7; 7 nucleotides line up with TRBD1. After removal of 8 bases from V and 4 bases from J, the junction contained 8 bases not matched to a gene. The CDR3 has 13 amino acids. CDR1 is MNHEY and CDR2 is SVGAGI in the germline V gene. CDR3 bases: TGTGCCAGCCATAGAGGGGGCGGGTACGAGCAGTACTTC. Translating it yields CASHRGGGYEQYF.

This chain links TRBV28 with TRBJ1-5, with TRBD1 matching 7 bases. The CDR3 length is 14 residues. Germline trimming cut 1 base from V and 6 bases from J; bases unmatched to any gene: 3. In germline, CDR1 is MDHEN, CDR2 SYDVKM. CDR3 DNA sequence: TGTGCCAGCAGTTTATCTAGACAGGGTCAGCCCCAGCATTTT. Protein: CASSLSRQGQPQHF.

V is TRBV27 and J is TRBJ2-7; tentatively, D is TRBD2 (6 bases). The V end lost 3 bases, the J end lost 2 bases, and 8 bases lay between the germline ends. The V gene's germline CDR1 is MNHEY and CDR2 SMNVEV (reference sequence). The CDR3 is 13 amino acids. The CDR3 loop reads CASSFGRAYEQYF. The DNA for the CDR3 is TGTGCCAGCAGTTTCGGGAGAGCCTACGAGCAGTACTTC.

This chain uses TRBV7-2 with TRBJ1-1; 12 bases fit TRBD1. With 4 bases clipped from V and 4 bases from J, the junction kept 10 bases outside the gene matches. This CDR3 has 17 residues. The germline CDR1 and CDR2 sequences are SGHTA and FQGNSA. Here the CDR3 DNA reads TGTGCCAGCAGCTCGGGACAGGGGGCGCCGATGATCACTGAAGCTTTCTTT. It codes for CASSSGQGAPMITEAFF.

V gene TRBV5-8 combines with J gene TRBJ2-3; the match to TRBD2 covers 7 bases. In germline, CDR1 is SGHTS, CDR2 YDEGEE. The length of the CDR3 is 15 residues. V was clipped by 4 bases and J by 0 bases; unmatched bases: 5. The DNA for the CDR3 is TGTGCCAGCAGCACCTTGACTAGCAGCACAGATACGCAGTATTTT. As protein: CASSTLTSSTDTQYF.

V is TRBV5-1 and J is TRBJ2-3, with 10 positions matching TRBD2. The germline CDR1 and CDR2 sequences are SGHRS and YFSETQ. V dropped 2 bases and J dropped 6; count of bases not matched to a gene: 12. The CDR3 is 17 residues long. The CDR3 DNA is TGCGCCAGCAGCTTTGCCGCCACTAGCGGGACTACCGATACGCAGTATTTT. It specifies CASSFAATSGTTDTQYF.

This chain connects TRBV5-4 to TRBJ1-1, with 9 bases that match TRBD1. This CDR3 region has 16 residues. Germline CDR1 SGHNT, CDR2 YYREEE (reference sequence). V shed 3 bases, J shed 3 bases, and the junction held 9 bases outside the gene matches. CDR3 DNA: TGTGCCAGCAGCTCCGCGGGGACAGGGCAAGACACTGAAGCTTTCTTT. Its translation: CASSSAGTGQDTEAFF.

The chain links TRBV6-6 to TRBJ1-1; D remains ambiguous. Trimming pared 1 base from V and 0 bases from J, leaving 9 bases between. Per germline, CDR1 MNHNY and CDR2 SVGAGI (reference sequence). This CDR3 contains 15 residues. CDR3 in amino acids: CASSYLEGLNTEAFF. CDR3 coding DNA: TGTGCCAGCAGTTACTTAGAGGGTCTGAACACTGAAGCTTTCTTT.

The rearrangement uses TRBV7-9 and TRBJ1-3; D gene uncertain. With 1 base removed from V and 0 bases from J, the gap between germline ends came to 13 bases. Germline loops: CDR1 SEHNR, CDR2 FQNEAQ (reference sequence). The CDR3 sequence is 17 residues long. The CDR3 is CASSLGLRQSSGNTIYF. For the CDR3, the DNA is TGTGCCAGCAGCTTAGGACTGAGGCAGAGCTCTGGAAACACCATATATTTT.

The rearrangement links TRBV21-1 to TRBJ2-6; the table names TRBD2, a call not compared with the DNA. TRBV21-1 is given as a pseudogene. The CDR3 loop spans 18 amino acids. This CDR3 reads CASRWGAGGPHGANVLTF. The DNA for the CDR3 is TGTGCCAGCAGGTGGGGAGCGGGAGGGCCTCATGGGGCCAACGTCCTGACTTTC.

The chain employs TRBV9 and TRBJ2-5, with TRBD2 matching 7 bases. The V segment lost 0 bases and the J segment 5 bases; nucleotides outside the gene matches: 4. Germline CDR1 and CDR2: SGDLS and YYNGEE. The CDR3 runs to 14 residues. CDR3 sequence: CASSVGGGMETQYF. CDR3 nucleotide sequence: TGTGCCAGCAGCGTAGGGGGAGGGATGGAGACCCAGTACTTC.

The chain employs TRBV27 and TRBJ1-4; TRBD1 is a possible D gene (6 bases). V lost 2 bases to trimming and J lost 4 bases, with 11 bases between them. The CDR3 is 15 residues long. Germline V gene sequence: CDR1 MNHEY, CDR2 SMNVEV (reference sequence). CDR3 protein: CASSLQGPGNEKLFF. CDR3 coding DNA: TGTGCCAGCAGTTTACAGGGGCCGGGTAATGAAAAACTGTTTTTT.

The chain joins TRBV27 to TRBJ2-7; the D gene is possibly TRBD2 (5 bases). The CDR3 runs to 13 residues. Deletions cut 3 bases from V and 6 bases from J, with 12 bases between. CDR1 and CDR2 (germline): MNHEY, SMNVEV (reference sequence). The CDR3 DNA is TGTGCCAGCAGTTTCGCATCCGGGGTCGAGCAGTACTTC. The encoded protein is CASSFASGVEQYF.

This chain links TRBV10-1 with TRBJ2-7; D is perhaps TRBD1 (6 bases). Germline V gives CDR1 WNHNN, CDR2 SYGVQD (reference sequence). The CDR3 is made up of 13 amino acids. V lost 2 bases and J 5 bases, leaving 10 bases between the germline ends. CDR3 in amino acids: CASSELQGDEQYF. The CDR3 DNA reads TGCGCCAGCAGTGAGCTACAGGGTGACGAGCAGTACTTC.

The V and J genes are TRBV10-3 and TRBJ1-2; TRBD1 might be the D (6 bases). This CDR3 is 14 amino acids long. Trimming shortened V by 6 bases and J by 6 bases, and 17 bases separated the two germline ends. Per the germline V gene, CDR1 is ENHRY and CDR2 is SYGVKD. Here the CDR3 DNA reads TGTGCCATCAGCCCGGTGGGGGCTCGTAATGGCTACACCTTC. It codes for CAISPVGARNGYTF.

V is TRBV5-5 and J is TRBJ1-2, with TRBD1 matching over 7 bases. This CDR3 contains 12 residues. The V and J ends lost 4 bases and 6 bases, in that order; junction bases with no gene match: 3. The germline V gene encodes CDR1 SGHKS and CDR2 YYEKEE (reference sequence). CDR3 protein: CASSDRVDGYTF. The CDR3 coding sequence is TGTGCCAGCAGCGACAGGGTCGATGGCTACACCTTC.

This chain uses TRBV28 with TRBJ2-2; D may be TRBD2 (5 bases). The CDR3 sequence is 14 residues long. V dropped 8 bases and J dropped 2 bases, with 12 bases sitting between them. CDR1 is MDHEN and CDR2 is SYDVKM in the germline V gene. CDR3 in amino acids: CASSLGSNTGELFF. The CDR3 bases are TGTGCCAGCTCCCTTGGGAGTAACACCGGGGAGCTGTTTTTT.

The rearrangement joins TRBV15 to TRBJ2-7; 7 bases agree with TRBD2. The germline V gene has CDR1 LNHNV and CDR2 YYDKDF (reference sequence). V dropped 2 bases and J dropped 6; count of bases not matched to a gene: 10. This CDR3 region has 15 residues. This chain's CDR3 is CATSRYSGTMVEQYF. For the CDR3, the DNA is TGTGCCACCAGCAGATACTCCGGGACTATGGTCGAGCAGTACTTC. The full variable domain, its missing parts supplied by reference TRBV15 and TRBJ2-7, is DAMVIQNPRYQVTQFGKPVTLSCSQTLNHNVMYWYQQKSSQAPKLLFHYYDKDFNNEADTPDNFQSRRPNTSFCFLDIRSPGLGDTAMYLCATSRYSGTMVEQYFGPGTRLTVT.

The rearrangement joins TRBV5-1 to TRBJ2-3; 8 bases fit TRBD2. CDR1 is SGHRS, CDR2 YFSETQ, per germline. This CDR3 is built from 15 residues. V gave up 2 bases and J gave up 0 bases; unmatched junction bases: 2. The chain's CDR3 is CASSFLAGSTDTQYF. CDR3 nucleotides: TGCGCCAGCAGCTTTCTAGCGGGCAGCACAGATACGCAGTATTTT.

The chain carries TRBV6-6 and TRBJ1-2, with a tentative D call TRBD1 (6 bases). Germline CDR1 and CDR2: MNHNY and SVGAGI (reference sequence). The V and J ends lost 7 bases and 4 bases respectively, with 22 bases between them. The CDR3 runs 16 residues. The CDR3 is CASNPRGGLGVYGYTF. The CDR3 DNA sequence: TGTGCCAGCAACCCCCGGGGGGGGCTTGGGGTCTATGGCTACACCTTC.

The chain carries TRBV6-5 and TRBJ2-7, with 8 bases lining up with TRBD2. Germline assignment: CDR1 MNHEY and CDR2 SVGAGI. CDR3 length: 15 amino acids. With V trimmed by 0 bases and J by 0 bases, 1 base remained unmatched. CDR3 in amino acids: CASSYSTSVSYEQYF. As DNA, the CDR3 is TGTGCCAGCAGTTACTCGACTAGCGTCTCCTACGAGCAGTACTTC.

This chain connects TRBV7-9 to TRBJ1-2; D call uncertain. The V gene lost 4 bases and the J gene lost 6 bases, with 18 bases spanning the gap. Germline loops: CDR1 SEHNR, CDR2 FQNEAQ (reference sequence). The CDR3 is 15 amino acids. The CDR3 here is CASSSSGPAWDGYTF. CDR3 nucleotide sequence: TGTGCCAGCAGCTCAAGCGGGCCAGCCTGGGATGGCTACACCTTC.

The chain carries TRBV28 and TRBJ2-7; the D is unclear. V gave up 2 bases and J gave up 1 base, with 3 bases separating them. In germline, CDR1 is MDHEN, CDR2 SYDVKM. This CDR3 contains 12 residues. The CDR3 spells CASSLRSYEQYF. CDR3 bases: TGTGCCAGCAGTTTACGGTCCTACGAGCAGTACTTC.

This CDR3 is CASSHSGSPYEQYF. As DNA, the CDR3 is TGTGCCAGCAGTCATAGCGGGAGTCCCTACGAGCAGTACTTC. V gene TRBV28 combines with J gene TRBJ2-7; 9 nucleotides line up with TRBD2. V lost 5 bases, J lost 2 bases, and 4 bases stayed unmatched. There are 14 residues in the CDR3. The germline gives CDR1 MDHEN, CDR2 SYDVKM.

The chain uses TRBV6-5 and TRBJ2-1, with D perhaps TRBD1 (5 bases). The V gene's germline CDR1 is MNHEY and CDR2 SVGAGI. The CDR3 extends over 15 amino acids. Trimming took 0 bases from V and 0 from J, leaving 6 bases between them. The CDR3 nucleotides are TGTGCCAGCAGTTACTCAGGGGCCTCCTACAATGAGCAGTTCTTC. Its protein product is CASSYSGASYNEQFF.

The chain employs TRBV5-5 and TRBJ2-3; TRBD1 might be the D (6 bases). Trimming stripped 3 bases from V and 4 bases from J, with 15 bases between. CDR1 and CDR2 (germline): SGHKS, YYEKEE (reference sequence). This CDR3 has 15 amino acids. The CDR3 coding sequence is TGTGCCAGCAGCTCTGGGGACACGACGGCAGATACGCAGTATTTT. It translates to CASSSGDTTADTQYF.

The sample holds one count of this clone. The J gene is TRBJ1-1, the V gene TRBV11-2; 7 nucleotides match TRBD1. The V gene's germline CDR1 is SGHAT and CDR2 FQNNGV. Trimming cost V 5 bases and J 0 bases; bases outside gene matches: 3. The CDR3 runs to 14 residues. CDR3 sequence reads: CASSPGTVNTEAFF. The CDR3 DNA reads TGTGCCAGCAGCCCGGGGACAGTGAACACTGAAGCTTTCTTT.